The T cell receptor beta chain under discussion was sequenced for a study of blood T cell repertoires in COVID-19. Per the original methods: Quantification of nucleated cells was approximated via reference gene primer amplification. TCRdb's copy holds only in-frame clones and misses some; the assay was immunoSEQ multiplex PCR. V and J calls and clone size are as listed in that table; D and trimming were resolved from the DNA. Counted here are about 49,000 clones, approximately 85% occurring once; the ten biggest clones make up approximately 15%. Trimming stripped 5 bases from V and 2 bases from J, with 9 bases between. This CDR3 is 13 amino acids long. Germline CDR1 reads SGHVS; CDR2 reads FQNEAQ.

The V call is TRBV7-8, the J call TRBJ1-2, with D perhaps matching TRBD1 (6 bases). The clonotype originates from a human donor in a cohort sampled during active COVID-19. The specimen was peripheral blood. In DNA, the CDR3 is TGTGCCAGCAGCCGGGACACCAACTATGGCTACACCTTC. It yields the protein CASSRDTNYGYTF.